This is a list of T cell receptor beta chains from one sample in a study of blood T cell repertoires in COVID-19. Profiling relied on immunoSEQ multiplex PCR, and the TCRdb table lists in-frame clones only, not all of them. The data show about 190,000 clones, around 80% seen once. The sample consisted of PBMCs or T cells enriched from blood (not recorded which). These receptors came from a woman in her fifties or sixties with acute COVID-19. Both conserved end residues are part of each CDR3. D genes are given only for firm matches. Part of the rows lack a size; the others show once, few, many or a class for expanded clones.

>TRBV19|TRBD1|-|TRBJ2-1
CASSIRDRGSYNEQFF
TGTGCCAGTTCTATCCGGGACAGGGGATCTTACAATGAGCAGTTCTTC
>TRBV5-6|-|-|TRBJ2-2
CASSSGLRNTGELFF
TGTGCCAGCAGCTCAGGGTTGAGGAACACCGGGGAGCTGTTTTTT
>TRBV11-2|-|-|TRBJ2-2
CASSRTGITGELFF
TGTGCCAGCAGCAGGACTGGAATCACCGGGGAGCTGTTTTTT
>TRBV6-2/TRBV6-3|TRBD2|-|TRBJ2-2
CASSYYRSGGESGELFF
TGTGCCAGCAGTTACTATCGAAGCGGGGGAGAATCCGGGGAGCTGTTTTTT
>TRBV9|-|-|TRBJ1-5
CASSPRGNINQPQHF
TGTGCCAGCAGCCCCCGCGGGAATATAAATCAGCCCCAGCATTTT
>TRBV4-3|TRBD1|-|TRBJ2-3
CASSQGQGATDTQYF
TGCGCCAGCAGCCAAGGACAGGGGGCAACAGATACGCAGTATTTT
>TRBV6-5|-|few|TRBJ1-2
CATLTPQNYGYTF
TGTGCCACCTTGACACCTCAAAACTATGGCTACACCTTC
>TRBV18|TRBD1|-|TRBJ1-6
CASSAGTGIRALHF
TGTGCCAGCTCGGCCGGGACAGGGATTCGGGCCCTCCACTTT
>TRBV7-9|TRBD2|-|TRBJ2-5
CASSLIAGGRETQYF
TGTGCCAGCAGCTTAATAGCGGGGGGGCGGGAGACCCAGTACTTC
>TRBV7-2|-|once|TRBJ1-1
CASSSYSIEAFF
TGTGCCAGCAGCTCCTACAGCATTGAAGCTTTCTTT
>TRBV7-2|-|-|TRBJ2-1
CASSPGGGPTYNEQFF
TGTGCCAGCAGCCCGGGGGGCGGACCGACCTACAATGAGCAGTTCTTC
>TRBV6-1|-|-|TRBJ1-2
CASSEGGRVGGYTF
TGTGCCAGCAGTGAAGGAGGGAGGGTCGGTGGCTACACCTTC
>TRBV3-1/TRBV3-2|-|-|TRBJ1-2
CASSSSGYGYTF
TGTGCCAGCAGCTCAAGCGGCTATGGCTACACCTTC
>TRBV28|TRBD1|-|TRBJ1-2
CASSPTSGGGYGYTF
TGTGCCAGCAGTCCTACCTCAGGGGGTGGCTATGGCTACACCTTC
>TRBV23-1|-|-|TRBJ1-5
CASTYHPRGHSNQPQHF
TGCGCCAGCACCTATCACCCGCGCGGACATAGCAATCAGCCCCAGCATTTT
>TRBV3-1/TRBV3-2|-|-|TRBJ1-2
CASSQEGTYGYTF
TGTGCCAGCAGCCAGGAGGGCACCTATGGCTACACCTTC
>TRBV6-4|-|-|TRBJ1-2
CASREGQRDGYTF
TGTGCCAGCAGGGAAGGCCAGCGAGATGGCTACACCTTC
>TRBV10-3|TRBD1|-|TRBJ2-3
CAISPSGTGTQATDTQYF
TGTGCCATCAGCCCTTCCGGGACAGGGACCCAGGCCACAGATACGCAGTATTTT
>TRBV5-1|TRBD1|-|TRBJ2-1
CASSQQTGGNEQFF
TGCGCCAGCAGCCAACAGACAGGGGGGAATGAGCAGTTCTTC
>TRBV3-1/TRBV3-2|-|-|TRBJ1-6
CASSQDRSNSPLHF
TGTGCCAGCAGCCAAGATCGGTCGAATTCACCCCTCCACTTT
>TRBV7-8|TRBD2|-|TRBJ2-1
CASSSSGEGNEQFF
TGTGCCAGCAGCTCCTCGGGGGAGGGAAATGAGCAGTTCTTC
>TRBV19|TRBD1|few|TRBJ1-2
CASSVIPGQGLGYTF
TGTGCCAGTAGTGTAATACCGGGACAGGGACTCGGCTACACCTTC
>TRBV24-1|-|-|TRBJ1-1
CATRGNTEAFF
TGTGCGACCCGGGGGAACACTGAAGCTTTCTTT
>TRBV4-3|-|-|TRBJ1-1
CASSQVSWGRGAEAFF
TGCGCCAGCAGCCAAGTATCATGGGGGCGGGGGGCTGAAGCTTTCTTT
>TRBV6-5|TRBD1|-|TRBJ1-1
CASSRVDRENTEAFF
TGTGCCAGCAGTCGAGTCGACAGGGAGAACACTGAAGCTTTCTTT
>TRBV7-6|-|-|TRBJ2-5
CASSPRLTEAQYF
TGTGCCAGCAGCCCTCGACTGACAGAGGCCCAGTACTTC
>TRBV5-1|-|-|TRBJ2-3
CASSFNSQGRGTDTQYF
TGCGCCAGCAGCTTTAACTCACAGGGTAGAGGCACAGATACGCAGTATTTT
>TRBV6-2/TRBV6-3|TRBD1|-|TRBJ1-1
CASSNRDRKMNTEAFF
TGTGCCAGCAGTAACCGGGACAGAAAAATGAACACTGAAGCTTTCTTT
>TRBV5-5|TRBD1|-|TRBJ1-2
CASSLEGQIYGYTF
TGTGCCAGCAGCTTGGAGGGACAGATCTATGGCTACACCTTC
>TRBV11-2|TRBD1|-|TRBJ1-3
CASSGQGEGNTIYF
TGTGCCAGCAGCGGACAGGGAGAAGGAAACACCATATATTTT
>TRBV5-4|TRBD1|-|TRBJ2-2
CASSSRQGQMSWNTGELFF
TGTGCCAGCAGCTCGCGACAGGGGCAAATGTCTTGGAACACCGGGGAGCTGTTTTTT
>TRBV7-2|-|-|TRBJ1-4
CASSLSGVNEKLFF
TGTGCCAGCAGCTTATCGGGGGTAAATGAAAAACTGTTTTTT
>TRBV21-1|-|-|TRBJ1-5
CASSKYRRKHQHF
TGTGCCAGCAGCAAATACAGGAGAAAGCACCAGCATTTT
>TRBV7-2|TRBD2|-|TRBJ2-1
CASSPLGGLGNEQFF
TGTGCCAGCAGCCCCCTCGGGGGGTTAGGGAATGAGCAGTTCTTC
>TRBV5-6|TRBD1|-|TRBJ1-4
CASSFRTGTINEKLFF
TGTGCCAGCAGCTTCCGGACAGGGACAATTAATGAAAAACTGTTTTTT
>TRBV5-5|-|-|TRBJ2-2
CASSLGQGCTGELFF
TGTGCCAGCAGCTTGGGGCAGGGATGCACCGGGGAGCTGTTTTTT
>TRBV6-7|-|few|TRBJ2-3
CASSYSRKAYLGTDTQYF
TGTGCCAGCAGTTACTCGCGGAAGGCTTATCTAGGCACAGATACGCAGTATTTT
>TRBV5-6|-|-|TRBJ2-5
CASSLTGSSVETQYF
TGTGCCAGCAGCTTGACAGGATCAAGCGTAGAGACCCAGTACTTC
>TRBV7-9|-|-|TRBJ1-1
CASSRDGENTEAFF
TGTGCCAGCAGCAGAGACGGGGAGAACACTGAAGCTTTCTTT
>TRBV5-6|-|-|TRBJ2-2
CASSLRVGARNTGELFF
TGTGCCAGCAGCTTGAGGGTTGGGGCGAGGAACACCGGGGAGCTGTTTTTT
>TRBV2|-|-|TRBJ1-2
CASNIVSGSRYGYTF
TGTGCCAGCAACATTGTTAGCGGCAGTCGCTATGGCTACACCTTC
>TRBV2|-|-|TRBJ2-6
CASSEALQLTSGANVLTF
TGTGCCAGCAGTGAAGCGTTACAGTTAACCTCTGGGGCCAACGTCCTGACTTTC
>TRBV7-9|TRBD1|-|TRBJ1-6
CASSSTPQGDSYNSPLHF
TGTGCCAGCAGCTCCACTCCACAGGGGGACTCCTATAATTCACCCCTCCACTTT
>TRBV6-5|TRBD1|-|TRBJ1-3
CASSYTQQGAGNTIYF
TGTGCCAGCAGTTACACACAACAGGGGGCTGGAAACACCATATATTTT
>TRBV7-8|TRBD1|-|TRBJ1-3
CASSPQGAAGNTIYF
TGTGCCAGCAGCCCCCAGGGGGCGGCGGGAAACACCATATATTTT
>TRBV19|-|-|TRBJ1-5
CASSDSDQPQHF
TGTGCCAGTAGTGACAGTGATCAGCCCCAGCATTTT
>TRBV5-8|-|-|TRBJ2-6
CASSLYSGANVLTF
TGTGCCAGCAGCCTGTACTCTGGGGCCAACGTCCTGACTTTC
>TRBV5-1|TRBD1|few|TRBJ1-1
CASSFITGGANTEAFF
TGCGCCAGCAGCTTTATAACAGGGGGCGCGAACACTGAAGCTTTCTTT